Listed below are T cell receptor beta chains from one sample, sequenced in a study of cytomegalovirus exposure and HLA in healthy donors. Assay used: immunoSEQ multiplex PCR; TCRdb lists only in-frame clones, some missing. The sample comprises 200,000 or so clones, 75% to 85% of which are singletons, and 2.1% rests with the top ten. Sequences were obtained from PBMCs. The receptors derive from a woman between 18 and 29 years old in good health and CMV-seropositive. Each CDR3 is given with its conserved first and last residue. A D gene is named only where the DNA matches it firmly. Clone size is stated in some rows and not others, as once, few, many or a class when expanded.

j_call d_call clone_size v_call cdr3_nt cdr3_aa
TRBJ1-5 . . TRBV10-2 TGCGCCAGCAGTACCAAGGGCCGGAGGGATCAGCCCCAGCATTTT CASSTKGRRDQPQHF
TRBJ1-5 . . TRBV30 TGTGCCTGGAGGTCCGGACTGTTTAGCAATCAGCCCCAGCATTTT CAWRSGLFSNQPQHF
TRBJ2-1 . . TRBV9 TGTGCCAGCAGCGTAGCGCCTCAAGCTAGGAATGAGCAGTTCTTC CASSVAPQARNEQFF
TRBJ1-6 TRBD1 . TRBV5-6 TGTGCCAGCAGCTTAGGACAGGGAAAGGTTTCACCCCTCCACTTT CASSLGQGKVSPLHF
TRBJ2-3 . few TRBV6-1 TGTGCCAGCAGTGAGACAGAGAACACAGATACGCAGTATTTT CASSETENTDTQYF
TRBJ2-7 TRBD1 . TRBV27 TGTGCCAGCAGTTTATTTGCCTACGGGACAGGGGCTTACGAGCAGTACTTC CASSLFAYGTGAYEQYF
TRBJ2-1 TRBD2 . TRBV4-1 TGCGCCAGCAGCCTATTAGCGGGGGGGGGCTACAATGAGCAGTTCTTC CASSLLAGGGYNEQFF
TRBJ1-4 . . TRBV18 TGTGCCAGCTCACCTGGGGGCCGTGGGGAAAAACTGTTTTTT CASSPGGRGEKLFF
TRBJ1-4 TRBD1 few TRBV19 TGTGCCAGTAATAAAGAACAGGGGGGATCTAATGAAAAACTGTTTTTT CASNKEQGGSNEKLFF
TRBJ2-2 . few TRBV4-2 TGTGCCAGCAGTTGGGGCACCTACACCGGGGAGCTGTTTTTT CASSWGTYTGELFF
TRBJ2-3 TRBD2 few TRBV7-2 TGTGCCAGCAGCTTAGGGTTTCGGGGGGTAGATACGCAGTATTTT CASSLGFRGVDTQYF
TRBJ2-7 TRBD2 . TRBV5-4 TGTGCCAGCAGCCGAGCGGGGGGCCTCAACTACGAGCAGTACTTC CASSRAGGLNYEQYF
TRBJ2-5 TRBD1 few TRBV7-9 TGTGCCAGCAGCTTTGACAGGGCCGGCGGAGTGACCCAGTACTTC CASSFDRAGGVTQYF
TRBJ2-1 TRBD2 . TRBV19 TGTGCCAGTAGTGCCTCTAGCGGGGACTACTCCTACAATGAGCAGTTCTTC CASSASSGDYSYNEQFF
TRBJ1-2 TRBD1 few TRBV2 TGTGCCAGCAGTGAAAGGGACAGGGTATCGTATGGCTACACCTTC CASSERDRVSYGYTF
TRBJ2-2 TRBD1 . TRBV7-9 TGTGCCAGCACTACACGGGACAGGGTTAAGGGGGAGCTGTTTTTT CASTTRDRVKGELFF
TRBJ2-6 . . TRBV30 TGTGCCTGGAGGGCAGGGGCTGGGGCCAACGTCCTGACTTTC CAWRAGAGANVLTF
TRBJ1-6 . . TRBV5-4 TGTGCCAGCAGCGGCGGGTCCCGGCACGGGAATTCACCCCTCCACTTT CASSGGSRHGNSPLHF
TRBJ2-1 TRBD2 . TRBV6-1 TGTGCCAGCAGTGAAACTTCTCTTCCAAGCGGGGTTAAGCAGTTCTTC CASSETSLPSGVKQFF
TRBJ2-5 . . TRBV10-1 TGCGCCAGCAGTGAGTCGAGGGCCGGGGAGACCCAGTACTTC CASSESRAGETQYF
TRBJ2-5 TRBD2 . TRBV19 TGTGCCAGTAGTGCACAAGCGGGGGGTCTGGAGACCCAGTACTTC CASSAQAGGLETQYF
TRBJ2-3 TRBD2 . TRBV5-8 TGTGCCGCAACAAGAGCGGGGGTCGAAAATACGCAGTATTTT CAATRAGVENTQYF
TRBJ2-5 . once TRBV4-2 TGTGCCAGCAGCCAAACCCCAGGGGTCTTGGGAGAGACCCAGTACTTC CASSQTPGVLGETQYF
TRBJ2-5 TRBD2 . TRBV4-3 TGCGCCAGCAGCCAAGGACTAGCGGGGGATCAAGAGACCCAGTACTTC CASSQGLAGDQETQYF
TRBJ1-4 . . TRBV29-1 TGCAGCGGGAGTCAGAATGAAAAACTGTTTTTT CSGSQNEKLFF
TRBJ2-1 TRBD2 few TRBV6-6 TGTGCCAGCGCCAGCCGGGGAGGCGGGGGGGCTAATGAGCAGTTCTTC CASASRGGGGANEQFF
TRBJ2-1 TRBD2 . TRBV2 TGTGCCAGCAGTGGACGTCTAGCGGGTTTGGAGCAGTTCTTC CASSGRLAGLEQFF
TRBJ2-3 . . TRBV29-1 TGCAGCGGGAGGAGCACAGATACGCAGTATTTT CSGRSTDTQYF
TRBJ1-6 . . TRBV14 TGTGCCAGCAGCCAAGATAGACAGGCTAATTCACCCCTCCACTTT CASSQDRQANSPLHF
TRBJ2-1 . . TRBV6-6 TGTGCCAGCACTCCCGCTGGGGGAGGCCACAATGAGCAGTTCTTC CASTPAGGGHNEQFF
TRBJ1-1 . . TRBV4-2 TGTGCCAGCCGCGGAGGGAGCACTGAAGCTTTCTTT CASRGGSTEAFF
TRBJ2-3 TRBD1 . TRBV2 TGTGCCAGCAGTGAGGACAGGGCCACAGATACGCAGTATTTT CASSEDRATDTQYF
TRBJ2-1 TRBD1 . TRBV4-1 TGCGCCAGCAGCCAAGACAGGTCGACAGGGCTCTACAATGAGCAGTTCTTC CASSQDRSTGLYNEQFF
TRBJ1-1 . . TRBV30 TGCGCAGGGTCGATGAACACTGAAGCTTTCTTT CAGSMNTEAFF
TRBJ1-6 . . TRBV6-4 TGTGCCAGCAGTCCAGGTGATAATTCACCCCTCCACTTT CASSPGDNSPLHF
TRBJ2-4 TRBD1 . TRBV10-2 TGCGCCAGCAGTGCCCCCGCCGGGACAGGGGATCGGGGGGGGGACATTCAGTACTTC CASSAPAGTGDRGGDIQYF
TRBJ1-2 . . TRBV7-2 TGTGCCAGCAGCTTAGGGACAAGCTATGGCTACACCTTC CASSLGTSYGYTF
TRBJ1-3 TRBD1 . TRBV5-4 TGTGCCAGCGGTTCAGGGGGCGGAAACACCATATATTTT CASGSGGGNTIYF
TRBJ1-2 . few TRBV2 TGTGCCAGCAGCGACAGCTCCTATGGCTACACCTTC CASSDSSYGYTF
TRBJ2-6 TRBD1 once TRBV11-3 TGTGCCAGCGACCCCGGGACAGGGGGATACTCTGGGGCCAACGTCCTGACTTTC CASDPGTGGYSGANVLTF
TRBJ2-1 TRBD2 once TRBV4-1 TGCGCCAGCAGCCAAGGGGTTGGGCGGGGGGGACCGAACAATGAGCAGTTCTTC CASSQGVGRGGPNNEQFF
TRBJ2-7 . once TRBV27 TGTGCCAGCAGTCCCCGGGGGTGGGGGATTCCCTACGAGCAGTACTTC CASSPRGWGIPYEQYF
TRBJ2-2 TRBD1 . TRBV2 TGTGCCAGCAAAAGACAGGGGCCGAACACCGGGGAGCTGTTTTTT CASKRQGPNTGELFF
TRBJ1-2 . . TRBV6-6 TGTGCCAGCAGTCGGGGGGCAGGTGGCTACACCTTC CASSRGAGGYTF
TRBJ2-7 TRBD1 . TRBV5-5 TGTGCCAGCAGCTCCGGAAGCCGACAGGGGTCCTACGAGCAGTACTTC CASSSGSRQGSYEQYF
TRBJ1-2 . . TRBV19 TGTGCCAGTAGTCGAGGCAGGGCTGCCTATGGCTACACCTTC CASSRGRAAYGYTF
TRBJ2-3 TRBD2 . TRBV6-4 TGTGCCAGCAGTGAAACTAGCGGGGAAACAGATACGCAGTATTTT CASSETSGETDTQYF
TRBJ2-5 TRBD1 . TRBV5-6 TGTGCCAGCAGCAGACGGACAGGGGGGTATGAGGAGACCCAGTACTTC CASSRRTGGYEETQYF
TRBJ1-3 . . TRBV5-1 TGCGCCAGCAGCTCTATATCCGGAAACACCATATATTTT CASSSISGNTIYF
TRBJ2-1 TRBD2 . TRBV5-1 TGCGCCAGCAGCTTTGCGGGGGACAATGAGCAGTTCTTC CASSFAGDNEQFF
TRBJ2-4 . . TRBV11-3 TGTGCCAGCAGCTTAAGGCGGATAGGGGACATTCAGTACTTC CASSLRRIGDIQYF
TRBJ2-3 TRBD2 . TRBV4-1 TGCGCCAGCAGCCAAGATGGCCCGGGGGGGAGCACAGATACGCAGTATTTT CASSQDGPGGSTDTQYF
TRBJ2-3 . . TRBV11-3 TGTGCCAGCAAACCCTGGAGGGGCACAGATACGCAGTATTTT CASKPWRGTDTQYF
TRBJ2-1 . . TRBV7-3 TGTGCCAGCAGCGCAAAGGCGGCTGAGCAGTTCTTC CASSAKAAEQFF
TRBJ2-2 . . TRBV10-1 TGCGCCAGCAGTCCCCCAGGACACGGGGAGCTGTTTTTT CASSPPGHGELFF
TRBJ2-1 TRBD2 few TRBV2 TGTGCCAGCAGTGCTAGGGCGGGGGGGCCCCCGAGCTCCTACAATGAGCAGTTCTTC CASSARAGGPPSSYNEQFF
TRBJ1-2 TRBD1 few TRBV27 TGTGCCAGCAGACGTCCGGGACAGGGGTACTATGGCTACACCTTC CASRRPGQGYYGYTF
TRBJ2-7 TRBD1 . TRBV28 TGTGCCAGCAGTCCAGGGGGCTTCTACGAGCAGTACTTC CASSPGGFYEQYF
TRBJ1-2 . once TRBV19 TGTGCCAGTAGTCAAAACTATGGCTACACCTTC CASSQNYGYTF